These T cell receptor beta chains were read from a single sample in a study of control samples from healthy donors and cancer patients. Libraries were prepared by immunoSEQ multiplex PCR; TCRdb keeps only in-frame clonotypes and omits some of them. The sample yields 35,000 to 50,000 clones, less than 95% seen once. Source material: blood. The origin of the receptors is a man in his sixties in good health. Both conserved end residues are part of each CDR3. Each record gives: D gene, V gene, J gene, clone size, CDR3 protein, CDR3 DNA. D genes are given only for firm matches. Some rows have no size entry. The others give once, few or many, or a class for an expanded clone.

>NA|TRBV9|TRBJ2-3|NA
CASSVGVTDTQYF
TGTGCCAGCAGCGTAGGGGTCACAGATACGCAGTATTTT
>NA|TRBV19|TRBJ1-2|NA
CASTVGSILYGYTF
TGTGCCAGTACCGTGGGGTCAATTCTCTATGGCTACACCTTC
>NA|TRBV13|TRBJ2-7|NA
CASSQGTGQRYEQYF
TGTGCCAGCAGCCAAGGAACAGGGCAACGATACGAGCAGTACTTC
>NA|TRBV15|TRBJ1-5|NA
CATGTVGVQPQHF
TGTGCCACCGGGACGGTAGGTGTTCAGCCCCAGCATTTT
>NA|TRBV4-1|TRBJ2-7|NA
CASSQESSLFEQYF
TGCGCCAGCAGCCAAGAGTCGTCACTGTTCGAGCAGTACTTC
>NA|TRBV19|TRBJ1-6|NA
CASSTRVGSPLHF
TGTGCCAGTAGCACCAGGGTTGGGTCACCCCTCCACTTT
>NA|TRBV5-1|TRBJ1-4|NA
CASSLGGPDEKLFF
TGCGCCAGCAGCTTGGGAGGACCCGATGAAAAACTGTTTTTT
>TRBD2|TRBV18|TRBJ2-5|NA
CASSPRGDSSWYF
TGTGCCAGCTCACCGCGGGGGGACTCCTCGTGGTACTTC
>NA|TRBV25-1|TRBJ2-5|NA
CASSESRGWETQYF
TGTGCCAGCAGTGAATCGCGAGGTTGGGAGACCCAGTACTTC
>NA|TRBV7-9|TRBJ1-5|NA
CASSLGAVGSNQPQHF
TGTGCCAGCAGCTTAGGGGCAGTGGGCAGCAATCAGCCCCAGCATTTT
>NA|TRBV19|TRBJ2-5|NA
CASSVDRGQETQYF
TGTGCCAGTAGTGTTGACCGGGGGCAAGAGACCCAGTACTTC
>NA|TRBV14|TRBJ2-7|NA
CASSQDLDGYYEQYF
TGTGCCAGCAGCCAAGACCTGGACGGCTACTACGAGCAGTACTTC
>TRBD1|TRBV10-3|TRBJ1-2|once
CAIRGGTAINYGYTF
TGTGCCATCAGGGGGGGGACAGCTATTAACTATGGCTACACCTTC
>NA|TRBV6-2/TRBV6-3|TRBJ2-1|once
CASSHPNALARSYNEQFF
TGTGCCAGCAGTCACCCCAACGCCCTAGCGCGCTCCTACAATGAGCAGTTCTTC
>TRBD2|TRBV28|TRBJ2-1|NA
CASSLVSGGGQFF
TGTGCCAGCAGTTTAGTTAGCGGGGGTGGGCAGTTCTTC
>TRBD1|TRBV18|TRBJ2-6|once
CASSPIGTGSFGANVLTF
TGTGCCAGCTCACCAATCGGGACAGGGAGTTTTGGGGCCAACGTCCTGACTTTC
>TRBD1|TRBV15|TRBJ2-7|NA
CATSRGDYRGRNEQYF
TGTGCCACCAGCAGAGGCGATTACAGGGGGCGGAACGAGCAGTACTTC
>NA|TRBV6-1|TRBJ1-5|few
CASSEGLGGGGQPQHF
TGTGCCAGCAGTGAAGGTTTGGGGGGCGGGGGTCAGCCCCAGCATTTT
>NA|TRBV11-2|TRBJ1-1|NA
CASSLELNTEAFF
TGTGCCAGCAGCTTAGAGCTGAACACTGAAGCTTTCTTT
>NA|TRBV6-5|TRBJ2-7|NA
CASSVGGTPTYEQYF
TGTGCCAGCAGCGTCGGGGGGACACCTACCTACGAGCAGTACTTC
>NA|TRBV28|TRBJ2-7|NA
CASSLRTVSYEQYF
TGTGCCAGCAGTTTAAGGACAGTCTCCTACGAGCAGTACTTC
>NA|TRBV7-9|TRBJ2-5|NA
CASRALVETQYF
TGTGCCAGCAGGGCCCTCGTAGAGACCCAGTACTTC
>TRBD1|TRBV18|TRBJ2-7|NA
CASSESDRGDYEQYF
TGTGCCAGCTCAGAATCGGACAGGGGCGACTACGAGCAGTACTTC
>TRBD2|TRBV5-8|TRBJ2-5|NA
CASSLALAGVPWEETQYF
TGTGCCAGCAGCTTGGCACTAGCGGGAGTTCCCTGGGAAGAGACCCAGTACTTC
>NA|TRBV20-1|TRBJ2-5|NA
CSASGGRETQYF
TGCAGTGCTAGTGGGGGGAGGGAGACCCAGTACTTC
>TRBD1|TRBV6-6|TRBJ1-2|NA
CASRPRGLPGYTF
TGTGCCAGCAGACCGAGGGGGCTCCCAGGCTACACCTTC
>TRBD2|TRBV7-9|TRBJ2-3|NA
CASSLGDSGSPQYF
TGTGCCAGCAGCTTAGGGGATAGCGGGAGTCCGCAGTATTTT
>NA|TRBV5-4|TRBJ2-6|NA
CASSLRDGANVLTF
TGTGCCAGCAGCTTAAGGGATGGGGCCAACGTCCTGACTTTC
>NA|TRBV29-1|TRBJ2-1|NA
CSVTKLGSRNEQFF
TGCAGCGTTACGAAACTGGGGTCCCGCAATGAGCAGTTCTTC
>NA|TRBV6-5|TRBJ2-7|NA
CASTGRTYEQYF
TGTGCCAGCACAGGGAGGACCTACGAGCAGTACTTC
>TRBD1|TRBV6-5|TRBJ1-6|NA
CASSRQGNSPLHF
TGTGCCAGCAGTCGACAGGGTAACTCACCCCTCCACTTT
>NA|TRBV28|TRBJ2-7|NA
CASSDAGLGSYEQYF
TGTGCCAGCAGCGACGCAGGTTTAGGCTCCTACGAGCAGTACTTC
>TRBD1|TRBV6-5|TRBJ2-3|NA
CASSSAGQGLADTQYF
TGTGCCAGCAGTTCAGCCGGACAGGGACTCGCAGATACGCAGTATTTT
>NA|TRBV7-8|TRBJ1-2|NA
CASSLETKSNYGYTF
TGTGCCAGCAGCTTGGAGACAAAGAGTAACTATGGCTACACCTTC
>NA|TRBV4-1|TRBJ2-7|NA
CASSQDQAGFSYEQYF
TGCGCCAGCAGCCAAGATCAGGCGGGTTTTTCCTACGAGCAGTACTTC
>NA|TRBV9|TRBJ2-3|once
CASSVRGPADTQYF
TGTGCCAGCAGCGTCCGGGGTCCGGCAGATACGCAGTATTTT
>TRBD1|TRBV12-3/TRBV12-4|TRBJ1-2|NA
CASSDQGEYGYTF
TGTGCCAGCAGTGACCAGGGGGAGTATGGCTACACCTTC
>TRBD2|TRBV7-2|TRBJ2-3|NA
CASSAGVLPADTQYF
TGTGCCAGCAGCGCGGGGGTTTTGCCGGCAGATACGCAGTATTTT
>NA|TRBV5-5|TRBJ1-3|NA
CASTEVGSGNTIYF
TGTGCCAGCACCGAGGTGGGCTCTGGAAACACCATATATTTT
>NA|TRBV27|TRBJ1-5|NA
CASRRRVGEQPQHF
TGTGCCAGCCGTCGAAGGGTTGGAGAGCAGCCCCAGCATTTT
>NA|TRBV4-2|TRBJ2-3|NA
CASSQVLGRSTDTQYF
TGTGCCAGCAGCCAAGTATTAGGACGGAGCACAGATACGCAGTATTTT
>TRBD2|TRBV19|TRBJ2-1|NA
CASSILAGDGDEQFF
TGTGCCAGTAGTATCCTAGCGGGAGACGGGGATGAGCAGTTCTTC
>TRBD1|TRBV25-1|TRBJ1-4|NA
CASSEEGAYEKLFF
TGTGCCAGCAGTGAAGAGGGGGCATATGAAAAACTGTTTTTT
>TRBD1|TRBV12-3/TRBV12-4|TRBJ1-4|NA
CASRQGPNEKLFF
TGTGCCAGCCGACAGGGACCGAATGAAAAACTGTTTTTT
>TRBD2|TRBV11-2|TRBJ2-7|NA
CASSGGEQYF
TGTGCCAGCTCGGGGGGGGAGCAGTACTTC
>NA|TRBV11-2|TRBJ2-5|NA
CASSQITQGFGTQYF
TGTGCCAGCAGCCAAATAACGCAGGGTTTCGGGACCCAGTACTTC
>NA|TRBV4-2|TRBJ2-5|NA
CASSPRAGLLGETQYF
TGTGCCAGCAGCCCCAGAGCGGGCCTGCTGGGGGAGACCCAGTACTTC
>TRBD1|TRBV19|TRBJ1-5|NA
CASSTGTGIQPQHF
TGTGCCAGTAGTACCGGGACAGGGATTCAGCCCCAGCATTTT
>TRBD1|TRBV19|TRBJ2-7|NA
CASSPQGRTGSYEQYF
TGTGCCAGTAGCCCACAAGGGCGGACAGGGTCCTACGAGCAGTACTTC
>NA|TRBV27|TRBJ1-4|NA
CASSLSFQSTNEKLFF
TGTGCCAGCAGTTTATCTTTCCAATCAACTAATGAAAAACTGTTTTTT
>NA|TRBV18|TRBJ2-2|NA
CASSPSLGAGELFF
TGTGCCAGCTCACCGTCACTGGGAGCCGGGGAGCTGTTTTTT
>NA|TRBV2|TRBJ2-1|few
CASSKGGQDEQFF
TGTGCCAGCAGTAAAGGGGGGCAGGATGAGCAGTTCTTC
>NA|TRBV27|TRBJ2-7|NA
CASSRGYEQYF
TGTGCCAGCAGCAGGGGCTACGAGCAGTACTTC
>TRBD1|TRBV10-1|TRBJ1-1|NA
CASSDVAGQGFTEAFF
TGCGCCAGCAGTGATGTGGCCGGACAGGGTTTTACTGAAGCTTTCTTT
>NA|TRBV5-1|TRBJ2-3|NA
CASSLRLSGGTDTQYF
TGCGCCAGCAGCTTGAGATTAAGCGGAGGCACAGATACGCAGTATTTT